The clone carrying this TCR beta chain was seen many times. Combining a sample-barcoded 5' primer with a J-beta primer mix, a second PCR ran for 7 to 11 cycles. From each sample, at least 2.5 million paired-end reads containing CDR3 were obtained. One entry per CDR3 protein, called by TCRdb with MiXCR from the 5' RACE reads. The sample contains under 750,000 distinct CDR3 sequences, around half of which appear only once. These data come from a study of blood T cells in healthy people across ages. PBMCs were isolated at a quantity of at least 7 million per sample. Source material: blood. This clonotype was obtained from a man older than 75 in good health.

The CDR3 protein is CASSRSLGPNEQYF. The CDR3 DNA follows: TGTGCCAGCAGTAGGTCCCTAGGGCCCAACGAGCAGTACTTC. The chain has TRBV6-5 and TRBJ2-7; D is unclear. Trimming pared 5 bases from V and 5 bases from J, leaving 16 bases between. CDR1 and CDR2 from the germline V gene are MNHEY and SVGAGI. The CDR3 is 14 amino acids.